This T cell receptor (beta chain) was identified during a study of T cell responses to AZD1222 COVID-19 vaccine. The CDR3 totals 17 residues. V was pared by 6 bases and J by 0 bases, with 18 bases between. Germline V CDR1 and CDR2: MDHEN, SYDVKM. Profiled with immunoSEQ multiplex PCR; TCRdb holds only in-frame clones, not every one. Among about 100,000 clones listed, 80% to 90% were seen once. This specimen was peripheral blood, taken on day 0 of MenACWY control vaccination. The chain has TRBV28 and TRBJ1-5; a weak D match, TRBD1 (5 bases). This receptor was obtained from an adult in good health. CDR3 coding DNA: TGTGCCAGCAGAAGGGGTGGGGAGTCACCTAGCAATCAGCCCCAGCATTTT. Protein sequence: CASRRGGESPSNQPQHF.